The 11 T cell receptor beta chains given below trace back to one sample, sequenced in a study of shared clonotypes between healthy human individuals. The protocol was immunoSEQ multiplex PCR, while the TCRdb copy is restricted to in-frame clones and leaves out a portion. This table holds roughly 1 million clones, around 82% found once. Sequencing used memory CD4+ T cells from PBMCs. As to subset: CD45RA-negative fraction. The receptors were gathered from a man in his late teens or twenties in good health. Some clones in this sample may be carry-over from other donors' samples.

This rearrangement joins TRBV4-3 to TRBJ1-3, with D tentatively TRBD1 (5 bases). Trimming left V 4 bases short and J 3 bases short, with 10 bases between. The V gene's germline CDR1 is LGHNA and CDR2 YSLEER. The CDR3 is made up of 14 amino acids. The CDR3 DNA follows: TGCGCCAGCAGCCCCGGGACGGATGGAAACACCATATATTTT. Residues: CASSPGTDGNTIYF.

The genes are TRBV11-1 and TRBJ2-1; 8 bases are a match to TRBD2. The V gene end was trimmed by 5 bases and the J gene end by 6 bases; junction bases not matched to a gene: 6. The germline V gene has CDR1 SGHAT and CDR2 FQDESV (reference sequence). CDR3 length: 14 residues. Written as DNA, the CDR3 is TGTGCCAGCAGCCATCAGCGGGAGATCAATGAGCAGTTCTTC. Amino acid sequence: CASSHQREINEQFF.

V gene TRBV25-1 combines with J gene TRBJ2-5; D is unresolved. CDR3 length: 15 amino acids. Germline V CDR1 and CDR2: MGHDK, SYGVNS. V lost 2 bases and J lost 0, with 10 bases in between. The chain's CDR3 is CASSELVLNQETQYF. CDR3 DNA sequence: TGTGCCAGCAGTGAACTTGTCCTCAACCAAGAGACCCAGTACTTC.

V is TRBV19 and J is TRBJ2-3, with TRBD2 identical over 9 bases. Germline V gene data show CDR1 as LNHDA and CDR2 as SQIVND (reference sequence). The CDR3 has 13 amino acids. The trim removed 8 bases at V and 5 bases at J, leaving 5 bases unmatched. As DNA, the CDR3 is TGTGCCAGTCACGAGACTAGCGGAGATACGCAGTATTTT. Translating it yields CASHETSGDTQYF.

The chain uses TRBV10-3 and TRBJ2-1, with TRBD2 matching over 8 bases. CDR1 and CDR2 (germline): ENHRY, SYGVKD. The V segment lost 7 bases and the J segment 2 bases; nucleotides outside the gene matches: 4. The CDR3 has 14 residues. The CDR3 DNA sequence: TGTGCCATCAAACTAGCGGCAACCTACAATGAGCAGTTCTTC. This translates into CAIKLAATYNEQFF.

The chain couples TRBV6-1 to TRBJ2-7; a weak D match, TRBD2 (5 bases). V lost 4 bases, J lost 3 bases, and 10 bases lay in between. The CDR3 runs to 13 residues. Germline CDR1 MNHNS, CDR2 SASEGT. The CDR3 DNA sequence: TGTGCCAGCAGTGTGACCGGACTCTACGAGCAGTACTTC. Its protein product is CASSVTGLYEQYF.

The rearrangement links TRBV9 to TRBJ2-7; perhaps TRBD2 as D (6 bases). V was trimmed by 0 bases and J by 6 bases, leaving 22 bases between them. The germline gives CDR1 SGDLS, CDR2 YYNGEE. The CDR3 has 17 amino acids. CDR3 residues: CASSVDLGRGGPTEQYF. For the CDR3, the DNA is TGTGCCAGCAGCGTAGATCTAGGGCGGGGAGGTCCGACCGAGCAGTACTTC.

J is TRBJ2-1 and V is TRBV29-1; D call uncertain. The CDR3 has 17 residues. Germline V gene lookup returns CDR1 SQVTM and CDR2 ANQGSEA. Between the trimmed V and J ends, which lost 0 bases and 0 bases, there was a span of 15 bases. The CDR3 nucleotides are TGCAGCGTTGAAGATCAGTCCAAACCGAGCTCCTACAATGAGCAGTTCTTC. Amino acid sequence: CSVEDQSKPSSYNEQFF.

The rearrangement uses TRBV7-9 and TRBJ2-2; D is ambiguous. The ends were cut back, 5 bases at V and 0 bases at J, with 13 bases in the middle. This CDR3 region has 16 residues. The germline V gene has CDR1 SEHNR and CDR2 FQNEAQ (reference sequence). CDR3 nucleotides: TGTGCCAGCAGCCCCTGGATAAACGCGAACACCGGGGAGCTGTTTTTT. Translation gives CASSPWINANTGELFF. The full variable domain, rest sourced from reference TRBV7-9 and TRBJ2-2, is DTGVSQNPRHKITKRGQNVTFRCDPISEHNRLYWYRQTLGQGPEFLTYFQNEAQLEKSRLLSDRFSAERPKGSFSTLEIQRTEQGDSAMYLCASSPWINANTGELFFGEGSRLTVL.

The chain carries TRBV5-4 and TRBJ2-7, with D perhaps TRBD2 (6 bases). The V end lost 4 bases, the J end lost 4 bases, and 15 bases lay between the germline ends. The CDR3 totals 14 residues. From germline, CDR1 is SGHNT and CDR2 YYREEE (reference sequence). The CDR3 DNA reads TGTGCCAGCAGCAAGACGGGAGTCGAATACGAGCAGTACTTC. Translated: CASSKTGVEYEQYF.

The rearrangement joins TRBV5-8 to TRBJ1-2, with D hard to call. Trimming left V 2 bases short and J 7 bases short, with 12 bases between. The CDR3 consists of 13 residues. Germline V gene data show CDR1 as SGHTS and CDR2 as YDEGEE. The CDR3 here is CASSFLRGAGYTF. For the CDR3, the DNA is TGTGCCAGCAGCTTCCTTCGGGGTGCTGGCTACACCTTC. The entire variable domain, with the rest obtained from reference TRBV5-8 and TRBJ1-2, is as follows: EAGVTQSPTHLIKTRGQQATLRCSPISGHTSVYWYQQALGLGLQFLLWYDEGEERNRGNFPPRFSGRQFPNYSSELNVNALELEDSALYLCASSFLRGAGYTFGSGTRLTVV.